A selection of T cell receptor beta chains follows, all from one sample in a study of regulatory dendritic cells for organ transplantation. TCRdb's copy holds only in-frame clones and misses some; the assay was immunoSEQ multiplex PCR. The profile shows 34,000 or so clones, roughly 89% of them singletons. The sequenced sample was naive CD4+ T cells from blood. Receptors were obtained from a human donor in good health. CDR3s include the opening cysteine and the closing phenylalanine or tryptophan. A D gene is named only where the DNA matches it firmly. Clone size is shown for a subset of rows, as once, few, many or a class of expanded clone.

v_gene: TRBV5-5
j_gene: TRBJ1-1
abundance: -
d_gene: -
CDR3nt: TGTGCCAGCAGCTTGGAGGTCACTGAAGCTTTCTTT
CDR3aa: CASSLEVTEAFF

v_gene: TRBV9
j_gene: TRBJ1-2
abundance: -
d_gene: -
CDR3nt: TGTGCCAGCAGCGTAGTAAGCAGGGCGGGTGAAGGCTACACCTTC
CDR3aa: CASSVVSRAGEGYTF

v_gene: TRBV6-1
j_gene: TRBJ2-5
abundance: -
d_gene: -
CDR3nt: TGTGCCAGCAGTGAAGTCACAGGGAAGGTTTCGGGGCTCCAAGAGACCCAGTACTTC
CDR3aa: CASSEVTGKVSGLQETQYF

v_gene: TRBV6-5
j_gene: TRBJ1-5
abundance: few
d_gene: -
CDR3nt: TGTGCCAGCAGTCCCAGGGGAGAATTAAATCAGCCCCAGCATTTT
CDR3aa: CASSPRGELNQPQHF

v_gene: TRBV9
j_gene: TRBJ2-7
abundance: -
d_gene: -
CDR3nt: TGTGCCAGCAGCGAGACGGAAGCCTACGAGCAGTACTTC
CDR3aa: CASSETEAYEQYF

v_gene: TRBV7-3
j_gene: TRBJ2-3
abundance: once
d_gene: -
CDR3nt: TGTGCCAGCAGCTCTGGCCTCGGAGGGTCGGGCACAGATACGCAGTATTTT
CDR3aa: CASSSGLGGSGTDTQYF

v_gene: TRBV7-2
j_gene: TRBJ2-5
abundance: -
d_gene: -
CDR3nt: TGTGCCAGCAGCTTAGTCGTCTTGGCGGGGTCGGAAGAGACCCAGTACTTC
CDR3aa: CASSLVVLAGSEETQYF

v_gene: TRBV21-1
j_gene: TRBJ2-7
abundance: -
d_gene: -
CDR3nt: TGTGCCAGCAGCAGGGTAATAGCGGGAGTGTTCTCCTACGAGCAGTACTTC
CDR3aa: CASSRVIAGVFSYEQYF

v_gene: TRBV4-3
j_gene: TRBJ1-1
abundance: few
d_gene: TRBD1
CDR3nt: TGCGCCAGCAGCCAAAATACAGGGGGTGTGGGTGCTTTCTTT
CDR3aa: CASSQNTGGVGAFF

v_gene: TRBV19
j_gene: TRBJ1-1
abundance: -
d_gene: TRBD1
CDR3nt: TGTGCCAGTAGTATAGAGTTGGGGACAGTCATGAACACTGAAGCTTTCTTT
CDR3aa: CASSIELGTVMNTEAFF

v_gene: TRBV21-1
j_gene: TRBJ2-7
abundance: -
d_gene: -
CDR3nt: TGTGCCAGCAGCAAAGCGGCCCTGGACAGGGGGTCCTACGAGCAGTACTTC
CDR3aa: CASSKAALDRGSYEQYF

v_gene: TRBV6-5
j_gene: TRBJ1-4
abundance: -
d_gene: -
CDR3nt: TGTGCCAGCAGCCGTATGACGGTGGATAATGAAAAACTGTTTTTT
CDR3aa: CASSRMTVDNEKLFF

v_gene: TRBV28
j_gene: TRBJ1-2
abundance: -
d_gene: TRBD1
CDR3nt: TGTGCCAGCAGTTTAGATTACAGGGGAAGCGGCTACACCTTC
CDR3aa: CASSLDYRGSGYTF

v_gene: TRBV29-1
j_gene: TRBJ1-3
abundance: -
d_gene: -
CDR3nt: TGCAGCGTTGAAACGCCCCGAGGAAGAAACACCATATATTTT
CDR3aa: CSVETPRGRNTIYF

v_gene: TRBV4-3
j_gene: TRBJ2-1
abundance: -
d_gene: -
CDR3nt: TGCGCCAGCAGCCAAGAGCGGAACAATGAGCAGTTCTTC
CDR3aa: CASSQERNNEQFF

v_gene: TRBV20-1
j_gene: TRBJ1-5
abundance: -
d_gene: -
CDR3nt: TGCAGTGCCTCGCCGGATCAGCCCCAGCATTTT
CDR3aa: CSASPDQPQHF

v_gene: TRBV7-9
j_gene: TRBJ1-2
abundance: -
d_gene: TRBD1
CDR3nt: TGTGCCAGCAGCCCTGGGACAGGTCTTTATGGCTACACCTTC
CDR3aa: CASSPGTGLYGYTF

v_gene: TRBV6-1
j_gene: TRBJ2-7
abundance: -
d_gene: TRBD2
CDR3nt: TGTGCCAGCAGTGAAAATGGTCTCGGGACTAGCGGATACGAGCAGTACTTC
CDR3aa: CASSENGLGTSGYEQYF

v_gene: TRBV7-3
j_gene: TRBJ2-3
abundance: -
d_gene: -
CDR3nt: TGTGCCAGCAGCCGGGGGGATACGCAGTATTTT
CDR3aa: CASSRGDTQYF

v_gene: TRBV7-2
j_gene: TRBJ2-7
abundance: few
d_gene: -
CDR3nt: TGTGCCAGCAGCTTAGTTGGAGGGAAACTCCTCGAGCAGTACTTC
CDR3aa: CASSLVGGKLLEQYF

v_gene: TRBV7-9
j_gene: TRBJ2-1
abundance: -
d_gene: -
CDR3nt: TGTGCCAGCAGCACGAGAGGTATGGGCAATGAGCAGTTCTTC
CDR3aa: CASSTRGMGNEQFF

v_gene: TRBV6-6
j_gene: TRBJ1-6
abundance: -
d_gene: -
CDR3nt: TGTGCCAGCAGTTACCGAGAATATATTTCACCCCTCCACTTT
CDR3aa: CASSYREYISPLHF

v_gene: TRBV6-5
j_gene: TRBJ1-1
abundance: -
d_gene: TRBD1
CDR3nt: TGTGCCAGCAGTTTTACAGGGGGTGAAGCTTTCTTT
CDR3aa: CASSFTGGEAFF

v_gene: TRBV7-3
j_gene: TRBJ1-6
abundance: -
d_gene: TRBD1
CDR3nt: TGTGCCAGCGGGACAGCTCCTAATTCACCCCTCCACTTT
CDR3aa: CASGTAPNSPLHF

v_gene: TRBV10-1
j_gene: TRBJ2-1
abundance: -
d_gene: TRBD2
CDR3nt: TGCGCCAGCAGTGATTCGACTAGCGGGTACTTGCCGTCCTACAATGAGCAGTTCTTC
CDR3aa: CASSDSTSGYLPSYNEQFF

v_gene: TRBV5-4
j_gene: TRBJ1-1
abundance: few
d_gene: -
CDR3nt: TGTGCCAGCAGCTCGGACGTGAACACTGAAGCTTTCTTT
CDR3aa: CASSSDVNTEAFF

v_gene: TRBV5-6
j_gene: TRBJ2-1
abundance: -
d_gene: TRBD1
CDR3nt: TGTGCCAGCAGCCGAACCGGGACAGGGGATGTAAATGAGCAGTTCTTC
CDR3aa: CASSRTGTGDVNEQFF

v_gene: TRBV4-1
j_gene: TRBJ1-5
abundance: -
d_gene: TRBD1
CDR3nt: TGCGCCAGCAGCCAAGTTGCTAGGACAGGGACCCGTAGCAATCAGCCCCAGCATTTT
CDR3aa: CASSQVARTGTRSNQPQHF

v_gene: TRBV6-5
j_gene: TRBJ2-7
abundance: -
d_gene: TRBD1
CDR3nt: TGTGCCAGCAGGAGACAGGGGGTATACGAGCAGTACTTC
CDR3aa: CASRRQGVYEQYF

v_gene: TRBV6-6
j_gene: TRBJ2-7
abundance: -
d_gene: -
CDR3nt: TGTGCCAGCAGTTCCGGGCTATTCTACGAGCAGTACTTC
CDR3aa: CASSSGLFYEQYF

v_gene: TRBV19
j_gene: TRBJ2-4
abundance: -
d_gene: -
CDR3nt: TGTGCCAGTAGCGCAACAGGAGTGGCCAAAAACATTCAGTACTTC
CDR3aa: CASSATGVAKNIQYF

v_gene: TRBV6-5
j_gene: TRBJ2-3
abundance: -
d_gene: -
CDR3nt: TGTGCCAGCAGTTATGTAGGCGGACGCACAGATACGCAGTATTTT
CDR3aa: CASSYVGGRTDTQYF

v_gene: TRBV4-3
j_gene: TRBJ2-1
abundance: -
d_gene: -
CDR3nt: TGCGCCAGCAGCCAAGGAGCCGCGGGGTCCGTTGATGAGCAGTTCTTC
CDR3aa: CASSQGAAGSVDEQFF

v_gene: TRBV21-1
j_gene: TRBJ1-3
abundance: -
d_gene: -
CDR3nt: TGTGCCAGCAGCAAAGCGCCGACAGGGGAAACATTCGGAAACACCATATATTTT
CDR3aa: CASSKAPTGETFGNTIYF

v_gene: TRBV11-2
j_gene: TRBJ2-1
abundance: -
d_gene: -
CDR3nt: TGTGCCAGCAGCCTGAAAAATGAGCAGTTCTTC
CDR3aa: CASSLKNEQFF

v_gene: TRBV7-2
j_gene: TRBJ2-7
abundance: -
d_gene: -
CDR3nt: TGTGCCAGCGGCCCCCGGGACCTCGGCTACGAGCAGTACTTC
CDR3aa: CASGPRDLGYEQYF

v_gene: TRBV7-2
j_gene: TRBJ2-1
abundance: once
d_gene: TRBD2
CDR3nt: TGTGCCAGCAGCTCAAAGCGGGGGGACAATGAGCAGTTCTTC
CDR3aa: CASSSKRGDNEQFF

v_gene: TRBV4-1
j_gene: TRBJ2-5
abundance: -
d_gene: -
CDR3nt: TGCGCCAGCAGCCCGGAGCGATCCAGGGGAGGAGAGACCCAGTACTTC
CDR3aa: CASSPERSRGGETQYF

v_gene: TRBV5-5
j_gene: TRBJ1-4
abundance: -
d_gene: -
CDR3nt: TGTGCCAGCAGCTTGGGAACTACGTGGGAAAAACTGTTTTTT
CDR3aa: CASSLGTTWEKLFF

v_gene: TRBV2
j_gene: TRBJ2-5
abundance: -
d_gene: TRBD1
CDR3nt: TGTGCCAGCAGCGAGGGACAGGGGGCTTGGGAGACCCAGTACTTC
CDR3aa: CASSEGQGAWETQYF

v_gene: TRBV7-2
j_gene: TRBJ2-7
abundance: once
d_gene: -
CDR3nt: TGTGCCAGCAGCTTTCGGAGACAGGACCCCTCCTACGAGCAGTACTTC
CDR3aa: CASSFRRQDPSYEQYF

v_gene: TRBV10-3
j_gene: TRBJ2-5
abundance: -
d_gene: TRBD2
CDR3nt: TGTGCCATCAACGAGCGGGAGTGGGAGACCCAGTACTTC
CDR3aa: CAINEREWETQYF

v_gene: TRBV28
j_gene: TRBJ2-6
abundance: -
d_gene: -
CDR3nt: TGTGCCAGCAGTTTTTATGGCTCTGGGGCCAACGTCCTGACTTTC
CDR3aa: CASSFYGSGANVLTF

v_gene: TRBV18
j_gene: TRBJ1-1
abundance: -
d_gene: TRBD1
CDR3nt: TGTGCCAGCTCGCGACGGACAGGGGGCGACTCTGAAGCTTTCTTT
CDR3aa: CASSRRTGGDSEAFF

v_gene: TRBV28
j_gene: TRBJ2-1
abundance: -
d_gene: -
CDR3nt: TGTGCCAGCACCCGTCTGGGGCTGGGGCAGTTCTTC
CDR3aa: CASTRLGLGQFF

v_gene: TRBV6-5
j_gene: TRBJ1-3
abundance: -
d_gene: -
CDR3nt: TGTGCCAGCAGTTACTCGATGTCTTCTGGAAACACCATATATTTT
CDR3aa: CASSYSMSSGNTIYF

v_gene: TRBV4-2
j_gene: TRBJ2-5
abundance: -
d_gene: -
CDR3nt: TGTGCCAGCAGCCAAGATATGTCGTCCGGGCCTAAGACCCAGTACTTC
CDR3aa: CASSQDMSSGPKTQYF

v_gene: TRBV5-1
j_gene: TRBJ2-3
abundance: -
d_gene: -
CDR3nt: TGCGCCAGCAGCTTGGCCGGTATTCGATATTCAGATACGCAGTATTTT
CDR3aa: CASSLAGIRYSDTQYF

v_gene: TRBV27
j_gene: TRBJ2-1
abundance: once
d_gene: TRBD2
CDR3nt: TGTGCCAGCAGAACACTAGCGCACTCTTACAATGAGCAGTTCTTC
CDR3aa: CASRTLAHSYNEQFF

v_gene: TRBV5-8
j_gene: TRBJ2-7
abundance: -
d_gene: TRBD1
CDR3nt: TGTGCCAGCAGCTTACAGGGGGCGGGGTACGAGCAGTACTTC
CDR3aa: CASSLQGAGYEQYF

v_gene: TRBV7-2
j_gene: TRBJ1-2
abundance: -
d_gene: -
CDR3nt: TGTGCCAGCAGCCCCACCGGGCAGGGCCGCTATGGCTACACCTTC
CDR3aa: CASSPTGQGRYGYTF

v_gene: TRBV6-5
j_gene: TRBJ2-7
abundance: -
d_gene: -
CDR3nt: TGTGCCAGCAGTTCCCCGGGAGAGGCACCCCCATACGAGCAGTACTTC
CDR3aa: CASSSPGEAPPYEQYF

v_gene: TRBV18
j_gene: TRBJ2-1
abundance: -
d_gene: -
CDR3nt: TGTGCCAGCTCAGTAGAGACCGGGGCGATCAATGAGCAGTTCTTC
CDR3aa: CASSVETGAINEQFF